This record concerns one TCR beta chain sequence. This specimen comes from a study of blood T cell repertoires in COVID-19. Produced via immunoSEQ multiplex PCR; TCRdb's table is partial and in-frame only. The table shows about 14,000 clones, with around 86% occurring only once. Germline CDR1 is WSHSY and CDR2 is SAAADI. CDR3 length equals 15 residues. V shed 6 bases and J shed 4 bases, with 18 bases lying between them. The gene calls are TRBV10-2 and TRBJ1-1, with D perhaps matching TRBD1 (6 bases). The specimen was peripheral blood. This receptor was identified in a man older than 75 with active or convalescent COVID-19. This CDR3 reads CASRQDTGTSTEAFF. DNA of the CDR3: TGCGCCAGCAGACAGGACACCGGGACAAGCACTGAAGCTTTCTTT.